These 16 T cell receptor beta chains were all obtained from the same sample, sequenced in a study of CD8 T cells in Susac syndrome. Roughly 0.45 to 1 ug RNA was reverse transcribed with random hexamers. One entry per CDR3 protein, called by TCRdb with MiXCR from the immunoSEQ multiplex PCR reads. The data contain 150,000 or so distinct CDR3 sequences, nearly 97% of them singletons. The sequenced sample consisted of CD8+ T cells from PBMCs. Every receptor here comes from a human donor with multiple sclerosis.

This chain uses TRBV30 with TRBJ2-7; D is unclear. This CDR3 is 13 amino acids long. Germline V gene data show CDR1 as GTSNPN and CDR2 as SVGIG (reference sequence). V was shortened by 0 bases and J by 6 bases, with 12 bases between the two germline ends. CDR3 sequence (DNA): TGTGCCTGGAGTGTGAGTCATGCTAGCGAGCAGTACTTC. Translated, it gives CAWSVSHASEQYF. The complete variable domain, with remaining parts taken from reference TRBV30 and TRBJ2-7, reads SQTIHQWPATLVQPVGSPLSLECTVEGTSNPNLYWYRQAAGRGLQLLFYSVGIGQISSEVPQNLSASRPQDRQFILSSKKLLLSDSGFYLCAWSVSHASEQYFGPGTRLTVT.

CDR3 nucleotides: TGCAGCGTGCAAGACCTTGGCTACACCTTC. Amino acid sequence: CSVQDLGYTF. V usage is TRBV29-1 and J usage is TRBJ1-2, with D hard to call. This CDR3 has 10 residues. Germline assignment: CDR1 SQVTM and CDR2 ANQGSEA. V was pared by 6 bases and J by 7 bases, with 9 bases between.

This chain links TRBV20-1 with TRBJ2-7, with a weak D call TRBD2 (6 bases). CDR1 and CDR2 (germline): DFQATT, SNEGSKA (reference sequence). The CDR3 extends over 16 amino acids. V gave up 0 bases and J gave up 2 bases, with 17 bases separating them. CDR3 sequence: CSAREVGGTVPYEQYV. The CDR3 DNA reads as TGCAGTGCTAGAGAGGTAGGCGGGACGGTCCCCTACGAGCAGTACGTC.

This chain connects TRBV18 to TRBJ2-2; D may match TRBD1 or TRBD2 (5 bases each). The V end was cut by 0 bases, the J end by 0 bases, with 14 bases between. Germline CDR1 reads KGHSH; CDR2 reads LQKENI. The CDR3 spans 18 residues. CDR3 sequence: CASSPPPWDGANTGELFF. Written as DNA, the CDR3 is TGTGCCAGCTCACCACCCCCCTGGGACGGCGCGAACACCGGGGAGCTGTTTTTT.

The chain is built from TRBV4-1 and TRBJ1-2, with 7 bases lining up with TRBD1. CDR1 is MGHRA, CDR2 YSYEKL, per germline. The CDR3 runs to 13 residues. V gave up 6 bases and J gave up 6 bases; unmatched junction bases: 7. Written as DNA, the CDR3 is TGCGCCAGCAGGCCCGGCCAGGGGGATGGCTACACCTTC. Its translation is CASRPGQGDGYTF.

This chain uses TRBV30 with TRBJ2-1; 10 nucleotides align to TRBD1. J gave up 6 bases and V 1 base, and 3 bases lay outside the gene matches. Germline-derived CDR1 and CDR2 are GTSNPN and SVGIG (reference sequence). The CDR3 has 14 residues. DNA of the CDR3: TGTGCCTGGAGTGAGGGGACAGGGGTCAATGAGCAGTTCTTC. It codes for CAWSEGTGVNEQFF.

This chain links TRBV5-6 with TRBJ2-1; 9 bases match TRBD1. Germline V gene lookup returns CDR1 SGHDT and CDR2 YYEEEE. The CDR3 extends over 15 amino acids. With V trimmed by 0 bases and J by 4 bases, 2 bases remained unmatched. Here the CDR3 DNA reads TGTGCCAGCAGCTTGGGGGACAGGGAGTACAATGAGCAGTTCTTC. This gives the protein CASSLGDREYNEQFF.

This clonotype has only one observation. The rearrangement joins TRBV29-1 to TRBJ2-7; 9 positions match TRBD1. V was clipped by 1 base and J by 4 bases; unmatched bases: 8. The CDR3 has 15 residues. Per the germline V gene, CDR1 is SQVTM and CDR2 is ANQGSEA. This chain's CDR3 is CSVEAPGQGLYEQYF. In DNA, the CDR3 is TGCAGCGTTGAAGCCCCGGGACAGGGACTTTACGAGCAGTACTTC.

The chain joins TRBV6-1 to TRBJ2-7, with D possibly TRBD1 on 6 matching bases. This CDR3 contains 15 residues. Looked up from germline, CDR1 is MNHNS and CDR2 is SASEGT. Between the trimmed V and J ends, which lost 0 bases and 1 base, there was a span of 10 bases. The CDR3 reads CASSEARRGSYEQYF. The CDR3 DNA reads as TGTGCCAGCAGTGAAGCGCGCAGGGGATCCTACGAGCAGTACTTC.

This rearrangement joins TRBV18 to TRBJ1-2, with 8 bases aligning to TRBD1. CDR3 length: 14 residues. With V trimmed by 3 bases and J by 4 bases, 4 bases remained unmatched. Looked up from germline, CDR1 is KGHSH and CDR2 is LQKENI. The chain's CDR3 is CASSPDRDLYGYTF. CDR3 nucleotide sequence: TGTGCCAGCTCACCGGACAGGGACCTCTATGGCTACACCTTC.

CDR3 nucleotide sequence: TGTGCCAGCAGCCAAGATCGAAGCGGGGGGGCCAATGAGCAGTTCTTC. Its protein product is CASSQDRSGGANEQFF. This chain uses TRBV14 with TRBJ2-1, with 10 positions matching TRBD2. Germline V gene sequence: CDR1 SGHDN, CDR2 FVKESK. V was clipped by 0 bases and J by 6 bases; unmatched bases: 5. The CDR3 has 16 residues.

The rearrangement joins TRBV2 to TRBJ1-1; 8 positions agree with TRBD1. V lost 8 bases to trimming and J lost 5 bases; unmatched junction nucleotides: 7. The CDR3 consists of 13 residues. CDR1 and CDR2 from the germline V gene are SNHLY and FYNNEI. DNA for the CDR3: TGTGCCAGCGGACAGGGAGGGAGGACTGAAGCTTTCTTT. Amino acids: CASGQGGRTEAFF.

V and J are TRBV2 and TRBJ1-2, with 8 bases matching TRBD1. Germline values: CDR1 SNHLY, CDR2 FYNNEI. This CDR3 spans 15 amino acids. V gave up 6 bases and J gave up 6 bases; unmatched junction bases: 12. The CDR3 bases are TGTGCCAGCAGCGCGTTTCGACAGGGGTATGATGGCTACACCTTC. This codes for CASSAFRQGYDGYTF.

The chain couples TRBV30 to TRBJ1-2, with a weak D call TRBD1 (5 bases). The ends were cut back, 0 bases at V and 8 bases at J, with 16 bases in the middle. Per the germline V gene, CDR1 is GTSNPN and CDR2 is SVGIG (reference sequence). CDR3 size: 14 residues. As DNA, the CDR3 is TGTGCCTGGAGTGTGCAGGGAAATCCCTGGGGCTACACCTTC. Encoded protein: CAWSVQGNPWGYTF.

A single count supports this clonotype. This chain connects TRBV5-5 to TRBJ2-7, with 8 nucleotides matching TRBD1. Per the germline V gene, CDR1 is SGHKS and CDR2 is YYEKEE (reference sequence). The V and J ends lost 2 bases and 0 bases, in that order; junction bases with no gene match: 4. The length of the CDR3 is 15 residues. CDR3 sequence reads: CASSFYRGTSYEQYV. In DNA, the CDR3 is TGTGCCAGCAGCTTTTACAGGGGGACCTCCTACGAGCAGTACGTC.

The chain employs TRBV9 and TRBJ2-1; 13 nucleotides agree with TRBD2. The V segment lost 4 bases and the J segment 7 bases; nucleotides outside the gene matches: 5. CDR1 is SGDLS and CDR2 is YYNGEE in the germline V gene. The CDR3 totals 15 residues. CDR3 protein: CASSPGLAGKNEQFF. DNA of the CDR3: TGTGCCAGCAGCCCGGGACTAGCGGGGAAGAATGAGCAGTTCTTC. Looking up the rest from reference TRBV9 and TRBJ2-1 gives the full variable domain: DSGVTQTPKHLITATGQRVTLRCSPRSGDLSVYWYQQSLDQGLQFLIQYYNGEERAKGNILERFSAQQFPDLHSELNLSSLELGDSALYFCASSPGLAGKNEQFFGPGTRLTVL.